This T cell receptor beta chain is drawn from a study of shared clonotypes between healthy human individuals. Remarks on this clone: Its antigen is not identified.

This CDR3 spans 19 amino acids. The germline V gene has CDR1 SGHRS and CDR2 YFSETQ. After removal of 2 bases from V and 5 bases from J, the junction contained 21 bases not matched to a gene. Study-level results: Against clonotypes common to all four donors, non-shared ones had lower generation probabilities. At large depth, rarefaction still showed sorted-subset sequencing to be incomplete.

Naive CD8 populations comprised CD45RO-negative cells positively selected for CCR7, excluding terminally differentiated effector memory CD45RA+ cells. Roughly 30,000 T cell genomes (roughly 220 ng DNA) went into each sorted-subset replicate. Per the original data handling: Junction-only immunoSEQ data arrived without quality scores, meaning filtering differed. Only in-frame clones appear in the TCRdb table, and some are missing; sequencing was by immunoSEQ multiplex PCR. Clone size and the V and J calls come from that table; the DNA yielded D and trimming. This table holds about 2 million clones, around 96% found once.

J is TRBJ2-5 and V is TRBV5-1, with 7 positions matching TRBD1. This receptor was taken from a man between 18 and 29 years old in good health. Sequences were obtained from naive CD8+ T cells sorted from blood. CDR3 sequence (DNA): TGCGCCAGCAGCTTCAGGGGGAACGGATATGAACGTCGATGGGAGACCCAGTACTTC. This translates into CASSFRGNGYERRWETQYF.